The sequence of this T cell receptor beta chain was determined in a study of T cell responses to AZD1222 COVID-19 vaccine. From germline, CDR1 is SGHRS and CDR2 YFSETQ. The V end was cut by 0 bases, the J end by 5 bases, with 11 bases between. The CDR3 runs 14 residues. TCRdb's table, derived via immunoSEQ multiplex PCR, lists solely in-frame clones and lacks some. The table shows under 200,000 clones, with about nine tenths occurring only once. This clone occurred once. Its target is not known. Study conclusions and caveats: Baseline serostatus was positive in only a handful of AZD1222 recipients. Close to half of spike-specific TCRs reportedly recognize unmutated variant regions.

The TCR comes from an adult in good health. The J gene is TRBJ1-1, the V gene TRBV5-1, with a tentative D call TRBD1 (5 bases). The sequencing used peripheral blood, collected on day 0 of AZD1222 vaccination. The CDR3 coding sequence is TGCGCCAGCAGCTTGGAGGCCAGGGAGACTGAAGCTTTCTTT. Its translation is CASSLEARETEAFF. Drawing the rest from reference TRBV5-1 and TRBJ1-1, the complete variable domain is KAGVTQTPRYLIKTRGQQVTLSCSPISGHRSVSWYQQTPGQGLQFLFEYFSETQRNKGNFPGRFSGRQFSNSRSEMNVSTLELGDSALYLCASSLEARETEAFFGQGTRLTVV.